Sequencing of this T cell receptor (beta chain) was carried out in a study of T cell changes during pregnancy in multiple sclerosis. The trim removed 3 bases at V and 1 base at J, leaving 6 bases unmatched. Germline V CDR1 and CDR2: LNHDA, SQIVND (reference sequence). The length of the CDR3 is 16 residues. Using immunoSEQ multiplex PCR, the repertoire was profiled, and TCRdb retains in-frame clones only, with some absent. Of approximately 93,000 clones listed, approximately 89% were seen once; the top ten hold around 0.93%. This clone was seen a single time. The TCR sequence derives from a female donor with multiple sclerosis, enrolled in a pregnancy study. This rearrangement joins TRBV19 to TRBJ2-3; 8 nucleotides agree with TRBD2. The source was peripheral blood, collected before pregnancy. CDR3 bases: TGTGCCAGTAGTATGCGCGGGGGGCGGGGCACAGATACGCAGTATTTT. Its translation: CASSMRGGRGTDTQYF.